One sample yielded the 20 T cell receptor beta chains listed below, sequenced in a study of radiation and T cells in renal cell carcinoma. Described time point: blood 2 weeks post-SBRT. The treatment denotes: 15 Gy SBRT to primary tumor, nephrectomy 4 weeks later. Repertoires were generated with immunoSEQ multiplex PCR, while TCRdb's copy carries only in-frame clones and drops some. Of 150,000 or so clones in the sample, approximately 88% were seen once. The sequences come from blood, collected from a patient whose treatment included radiotherapy and nephrectomy. These receptors all come from a woman aged 50 to 65 with renal cell carcinoma.

The V gene is TRBV30, the J gene TRBJ1-2, with TRBD1 matching over 7 bases. The CDR3 runs 14 residues. Losses at the gene ends were 2 bases for V and 4 bases for J; bases not matched to a gene: 7. CDR1 is GTSNPN and CDR2 is SVGIG in the germline V gene (reference sequence). The CDR3 region has the DNA TGTGCCTGGAGTCGGACAGGCGACGCCTATGGCTACACCTTC. It translates to CAWSRTGDAYGYTF.

This chain joins TRBV25-1 and TRBJ2-5; TRBD2 aligns across 11 bases. The CDR3 is 14 amino acids. CDR1 is MGHDK, CDR2 SYGVNS, per germline. Losses at the gene ends were 8 bases for V and 5 bases for J; bases not matched to a gene: 7. CDR3 region: CASGTSGGPETQYF. As DNA, the CDR3 is TGTGCCAGCGGGACTAGCGGAGGACCGGAGACCCAGTACTTC.

V is TRBV2 and J is TRBJ1-5, with D possibly being TRBD1 (5 bases). Germline V CDR1 and CDR2: SNHLY, FYNNEI. The CDR3 contains 16 residues. Trimming shortened V by 6 bases and J by 0 bases, and 15 bases separated the two germline ends. The CDR3 nucleotides read TGTGCCAGCAGCATGACAGACAATTATAGCAATCAGCCCCAGCATTTT. Its protein is CASSMTDNYSNQPQHF.

The V gene is TRBV14, the J gene TRBJ2-5; unclear D gene. Germline loops: CDR1 SGHDN, CDR2 FVKESK. Trimming cost V 4 bases and J 4 bases, with 10 bases left between them. There are 13 residues in the CDR3. The CDR3 loop is CASSRQYRETQYF. CDR3 sequence (DNA): TGTGCCAGCAGCCGCCAATACAGAGAGACCCAGTACTTC.

J is TRBJ2-2 and V is TRBV5-6; no clear D gene. CDR3 length equals 13 residues. Germline V gives CDR1 SGHDT, CDR2 YYEEEE. V lost 2 bases to trimming and J lost 3 bases, with 5 bases between them. DNA of the CDR3: TGTGCCAGCAGCTTACAGTACACCGGGGAGCTGTTTTTT. Translation gives CASSLQYTGELFF.

This clone was recorded a few times. This rearrangement joins TRBV2 to TRBJ2-7, with D perhaps matching TRBD1 or TRBD2 (5 bases each). CDR1 and CDR2 (germline): SNHLY, FYNNEI. Trimming stripped 8 bases from V and 3 bases from J, with 5 bases between. The CDR3 extends over 10 amino acids. The CDR3: CASGGYEQYF. The CDR3 nucleotides read TGTGCCAGCGGGGGCTACGAGCAGTACTTC.

Only a few counts were recorded for this clone. The chain recombines TRBV5-1 with TRBJ1-2; D may be TRBD1 (6 bases). V gave up 0 bases and J gave up 5 bases, with 11 bases separating them. CDR3 length: 14 residues. In germline, CDR1 is SGHRS, CDR2 YFSETQ. CDR3 sequence reads: CASSLEGTPYGYTF. In DNA, the CDR3 is TGCGCCAGCAGCTTGGAGGGGACACCTTATGGCTACACCTTC.

The chain combines TRBV2 with TRBJ2-2, with D perhaps assigned TRBD1 or TRBD2 (6 bases each). V dropped 6 bases and J dropped 5 bases, with 16 bases sitting between them. The CDR3 covers 15 residues. The germline gives CDR1 SNHLY, CDR2 FYNNEI. The CDR3 bases are TGTGCCAGCAGCGGAGGAGGGGGATTAACCGGGGAGCTGTTTTTT. Residues: CASSGGGGLTGELFF.

The chain is built from TRBV4-1 and TRBJ2-1; 8 positions agree with TRBD2. V lost 1 base to trimming and J lost 5 bases; unmatched junction nucleotides: 4. The CDR3 is made up of 15 amino acids. Germline V gives CDR1 MGHRA, CDR2 YSYEKL. The CDR3 loop reads CASSQVAGTHNEQFF. Written as DNA, the CDR3 is TGCGCCAGCAGCCAAGTAGCGGGGACCCACAATGAGCAGTTCTTC.

The CDR3 DNA reads as TGTGCCAGCAGTTTTGGGGGCGTAAACACTGAAGCTTTCTTT. Translation: CASSFGGVNTEAFF. The chain has TRBV6-6 and TRBJ1-1, with a possible D match to TRBD1 (6 bases). This CDR3 has 14 residues. Trimming pared 4 bases from V and 2 bases from J, leaving 11 bases between. The germline V gene encodes CDR1 MNHNY and CDR2 SVGAGI (reference sequence).

This clone was recorded once. V is TRBV7-6 and J is TRBJ2-5; 10 bases line up with TRBD2. Germline CDR1 is SGHVS and CDR2 is FNYEAQ. Trimming cost V 3 bases and J 1 base; bases outside gene matches: 2. The CDR3 length is 15 residues. CDR3 nucleotides: TGTGCCAGCAGCTTTCTAGCGGGGGCCCAAGAGACCCAGTACTTC. Protein product: CASSFLAGAQETQYF.

The gene calls are TRBV7-6 and TRBJ2-7, with 11 bases identical to TRBD2. CDR1 and CDR2 (germline): SGHVS, FNYEAQ. V trimming: 4 bases; J trimming: 5 bases; junction bases outside the gene matches: 13. This CDR3 region has 17 residues. This CDR3 is CASSWGTSGWVLDEQYF. The CDR3 DNA is TGTGCCAGCAGCTGGGGGACTAGCGGATGGGTTTTGGACGAGCAGTACTTC.

The chain carries TRBV11-3 and TRBJ2-5; 8 nucleotides agree with TRBD2. The CDR3 consists of 15 residues. CDR1 SGHNT and CDR2 YENEEA come from the germline V gene. V lost 3 bases and J lost 4; bases outside the gene matches: 7. DNA of the CDR3: TGTGCCAGCAGCTTCGGGGGGGGGCCGACAGAGACCCAGTACTTC. Residues: CASSFGGGPTETQYF.

The J gene is TRBJ2-7, the V gene TRBV6-5; 7 bases fit TRBD2. J lost 7 bases, V lost 5 bases, and 2 bases had no gene match. The length of the CDR3 is 11 residues. CDR1 is MNHEY and CDR2 is SVGAGI in the germline V gene. The CDR3 protein is CASSRGGEQYF. Written as DNA, the CDR3 is TGTGCCAGCAGTAGGGGAGGGGAGCAGTACTTC.

The V and J genes are TRBV4-1 and TRBJ2-7; D may be TRBD2 (6 bases). The germline V and J ends were trimmed by 0 bases and 3 bases, with 18 bases remaining between them. The CDR3 consists of 17 residues. CDR1 and CDR2 from the germline V gene are MGHRA and YSYEKL. The CDR3 loop is CASSQDGHVAGSYEQYF. The CDR3 DNA follows: TGCGCCAGCAGCCAAGATGGGCATGTGGCGGGGAGCTACGAGCAGTACTTC.

V and J are TRBV5-1 and TRBJ1-1; a weak D match, TRBD1 (5 bases). The CDR3 covers 16 residues. Trimming took off 0 bases at V and 1 base at J, with 13 bases between the two ends. Germline CDR1 and CDR2: SGHRS and YFSETQ. The CDR3 DNA is TGCGCCAGCAGCTTGGGGGACGGAGATCAGAACACTGAAGCTTTCTTT. This sequence encodes CASSLGDGDQNTEAFF.

This chain uses TRBV7-9 with TRBJ1-1; D ambiguous. The V gene's germline CDR1 is SEHNR and CDR2 FQNEAQ (reference sequence). V was clipped by 3 bases and J by 0 bases, with 11 bases between them. This CDR3 has 15 amino acids. CDR3 nucleotides: TGTGCCAGCAGCTTCGGGCAGCTCATGAACACTGAAGCTTTCTTT. It specifies CASSFGQLMNTEAFF.

In this sample, this clone turned up a few times. This rearrangement joins TRBV7-2 to TRBJ2-1, with TRBD1 matching 9 bases. V dropped 5 bases and J dropped 3; count of bases not matched to a gene: 5. Germline V gives CDR1 SGHTA, CDR2 FQGNSA. The CDR3 runs 15 residues. The CDR3 DNA sequence: TGTGCCAGCAGCCCGCGGACAGGGGTCTACAATGAGCAGTTCTTC. Translating gives CASSPRTGVYNEQFF.

The chain combines TRBV14 with TRBJ2-7; D may be TRBD1 (5 bases). The V end was cut by 0 bases, the J end by 3 bases, with 9 bases between. Germline CDR1 reads SGHDN; CDR2 reads FVKESK. This CDR3 has 14 amino acids. CDR3 sequence reads: CASSQDPGIYEQYF. The DNA of the CDR3 is TGTGCCAGCAGCCAAGATCCAGGGATCTACGAGCAGTACTTC. Full variable domain (outside the CDR3, taken from reference TRBV14 and TRBJ2-7): EAGVTQFPSHSVIEKGQTVTLRCDPISGHDNLYWYRRVMGKEIKFLLHFVKESKQDESGMPNNRFLAERTGGTYSTLKVQPAELEDSGVYFCASSQDPGIYEQYFGPGTRLTVT.

V and J are TRBV4-1 and TRBJ1-2; no clear D. V was pared by 0 bases and J by 3 bases, with 14 bases between. The CDR3 spans 16 residues. In germline, CDR1 is MGHRA, CDR2 YSYEKL. The CDR3 region is CASSQDLAGGYYGYTF. The CDR3, as DNA: TGCGCCAGCAGCCAAGATTTAGCAGGAGGATACTATGGCTACACCTTC.